The rows below give T cell receptor beta chains drawn from one sample of a study of regulatory T cells. Method: immunoSEQ multiplex PCR; TCRdb's copy keeps in-frame clones and lacks some. The sample includes tens of thousands of clones, approximately 94% of them seen just once. Input material: CD8+ T cells sorted from blood. The source is a child aged 2 to 15 with CD3G deficiency. Both conserved end residues are part of each CDR3. D genes are given only for firm matches. Size is omitted from some rows. Given values are once, few, many or a class for expanded clones.

size	D	V	J	CDR3	DNA
-	-	TRBV28	TRBJ2-4	CASRDEQNIQYF	TGTGCCAGCCGGGACGAGCAAAACATTCAGTACTTC
once	-	TRBV7-9	TRBJ1-2	CASSPSQGYGYTF	TGTGCCAGCAGCCCGTCACAGGGCTATGGCTACACCTTC
once	-	TRBV28	TRBJ1-2	CASSLVGVGGYTF	TGTGCCAGCAGTTTGGTCGGGGTTGGGGGCTACACCTTC
-	TRBD1	TRBV19	TRBJ2-2	CASSGRQGRDTGELFF	TGTGCCAGTAGTGGGAGACAGGGTAGGGACACCGGGGAGCTGTTTTTT
-	TRBD2	TRBV6-1	TRBJ2-7	CASSGWTSGGYEQYF	TGTGCCAGCAGTGGTTGGACTAGCGGGGGATACGAGCAGTACTTC
once	-	TRBV28	TRBJ1-5	CASSRGGWNQPQHF	TGTGCCAGCAGTCGAGGGGGGTGGAATCAGCCCCAGCATTTT
-	-	TRBV4-3	TRBJ1-2	CASSQEPGALYGYTF	TGCGCCAGCAGCCAAGAGCCTGGGGCTCTCTATGGCTACACCTTC
once	-	TRBV28	TRBJ2-7	CASSSLDRASGQSSYEQYF	TGTGCCAGCAGTTCCCTGGACAGGGCTAGCGGACAAAGCTCCTACGAGCAGTACTTC
-	TRBD2	TRBV19	TRBJ2-1	CASSISAGEQNEQFF	TGTGCCAGTAGTATAAGCGCGGGAGAACAAAATGAGCAGTTCTTC
-	TRBD2	TRBV28	TRBJ2-1	CASSSLLLAGGPDEQFF	TGTGCCAGCAGTTCCCTCTTACTAGCGGGAGGGCCGGATGAGCAGTTCTTC
-	TRBD2	TRBV28	TRBJ2-1	CASSTSVMGGRYNEQFF	TGTGCCAGCAGCACTAGCGTTATGGGAGGGCGGTACAATGAGCAGTTCTTC
-	-	TRBV28	TRBJ2-7	CASSTDSENYEQYF	TGTGCCAGCAGTACGGACAGTGAGAACTACGAGCAGTACTTC
once	-	TRBV28	TRBJ1-2	CASSLPGIGYGYTF	TGTGCCAGCAGTTTGCCAGGGATAGGATATGGCTACACCTTC
-	TRBD1	TRBV19	TRBJ1-1	CASSIASTGRNTEAFF	TGTGCCAGTAGTATAGCTTCGACAGGGCGAAACACTGAAGCTTTCTTT
-	-	TRBV27	TRBJ1-1	CASSFSGDTEAFF	TGTGCCAGCAGTTTTTCGGGGGACACTGAAGCTTTCTTT
-	-	TRBV29-1	TRBJ1-2	CSVDYSGDPNYGYTF	TGCAGCGTTGATTATTCCGGGGATCCTAACTATGGCTACACCTTC
-	TRBD2	TRBV6-1	TRBJ2-7	CASSEYVTSGSYEQYF	TGTGCCAGCAGTGAATATGTGACTAGCGGATCCTACGAGCAGTACTTC
-	-	TRBV10-3	TRBJ2-2	CAISESSGHPDVNKANTGELFF	TGTGCCATCAGTGAGTCCTCGGGACACCCGGATGTAAATAAAGCGAACACCGGGGAGCTGTTTTTT
few	TRBD1	TRBV18	TRBJ1-2	CASSPGTGGYGYTF	TGTGCCAGCTCACCCGGGACAGGCGGTTATGGCTACACCTTC
-	-	TRBV28	TRBJ1-4	CASSQGRANEKLFF	TGTGCCAGCAGCCAAGGGAGAGCTAATGAAAAACTGTTTTTT
-	-	TRBV6-1	TRBJ2-7	CASSELGGSSYEQYF	TGTGCCAGCAGTGAACTGGGGGGAAGCTCCTACGAGCAGTACTTC
-	TRBD1	TRBV28	TRBJ2-1	CASSRRQGSEIPNEQFF	TGTGCCAGCAGCCGTCGACAGGGATCCGAAATCCCTAATGAGCAGTTCTTC
once	TRBD1	TRBV9	TRBJ2-3	CASSAGQVEQDTQYF	TGTGCCAGCAGCGCGGGACAGGTGGAGCAAGATACGCAGTATTTT
-	TRBD2	TRBV28	TRBJ2-7	CASSRVLAGDEQYF	TGTGCCAGCAGTCGAGTCCTAGCGGGAGACGAGCAGTACTTC
-	-	TRBV28	TRBJ1-2	CASRRGMGNGYTF	TGTGCCAGCAGGAGGGGTATGGGCAATGGCTACACCTTC
-	TRBD2	TRBV6-1	TRBJ2-1	CASSGPLAGVWSEQFF	TGTGCCAGCAGTGGCCCACTAGCGGGAGTTTGGAGTGAGCAGTTCTTC
-	TRBD1	TRBV19	TRBJ2-7	CASSPGTESSYEQYF	TGTGCCAGTAGTCCTGGGACAGAGAGCTCCTACGAGCAGTACTTC
-	-	TRBV19	TRBJ2-1	CASSRGSYNEQFF	TGTGCCAGTAGTCGGGGCTCCTACAATGAGCAGTTCTTC
-	-	TRBV28	TRBJ2-1	CASSEDYFHEQFF	TGTGCCAGCAGTGAGGACTATTTCCATGAGCAGTTCTTC
-	-	TRBV10-3	TRBJ2-7	CAIRTGLKGEQYF	TGTGCCATCCGAACGGGTTTAAAGGGGGAGCAGTACTTC
-	TRBD1	TRBV28	TRBJ1-1	CASSLPTGVNTEAFF	TGTGCCAGCAGTTTACCGACAGGGGTGAACACTGAAGCTTTCTTT
-	-	TRBV28	TRBJ2-5	CASSEDYQETQYF	TGTGCCAGCAGTGAGGACTACCAAGAGACCCAGTACTTC
-	-	TRBV13	TRBJ2-7	CASSLGHNYEQYF	TGTGCCAGCAGCTTGGGACATAACTACGAGCAGTACTTC
-	-	TRBV5-1	TRBJ2-2	CASGRGTGELFF	TGCGCCAGCGGACGGGGCACCGGGGAGCTGTTTTTT
-	-	TRBV18	TRBJ2-1	CASSPRRVGEQFF	TGTGCCAGCTCACCACGCAGGGTCGGGGAGCAGTTCTTC
-	TRBD2	TRBV28	TRBJ2-1	CASSSGLVGEQFF	TGTGCCAGCAGTTCCGGACTAGTTGGTGAGCAGTTCTTC
once	-	TRBV28	TRBJ1-1	CASSPPVQNTEAFF	TGTGCCAGCAGCCCACCCGTTCAGAACACTGAAGCTTTCTTT
-	TRBD2	TRBV6-1	TRBJ2-7	CASTQGLGSYEQYF	TGTGCCAGCACCCAGGGACTAGGGTCTTACGAGCAGTACTTC
-	TRBD2	TRBV11-3	TRBJ2-3	CASSPGLAGVTDTQYF	TGTGCCAGCAGCCCGGGACTAGCGGGAGTAACAGATACGCAGTATTTT
-	-	TRBV28	TRBJ2-7	CASSVNSYEQYF	TGTGCCAGCTCCGTTAACAGCTACGAGCAGTACTTC
-	-	TRBV19	TRBJ2-6	CASSSSHLSGANVLTF	TGTGCCAGTAGTTCCTCACACCTCTCTGGGGCCAACGTCCTGACTTTC
-	-	TRBV11-2	TRBJ2-1	CASSLGLLNEQFF	TGTGCCAGCAGCTTAGGCCTCTTAAATGAGCAGTTCTTC
once	-	TRBV19	TRBJ2-7	CASSIGSSYEQYF	TGTGCCAGTAGTATTGGCAGTTCCTACGAGCAGTACTTC
-	-	TRBV6-1	TRBJ2-7	CASSDGYEQYF	TGTGCCAGCAGTGATGGCTACGAGCAGTACTTC
-	-	TRBV6-1	TRBJ1-2	CASSEVRGVYGYTF	TGTGCCAGCAGTGAAGTTCGGGGGGTCTATGGCTACACCTTC